What follows are 3 T cell receptor beta chains derived from one specimen sequenced in a study of graft-versus-host responses after intestinal transplantation. Some clones are missing from TCRdb's copy, which holds only in-frame ones; the method was immunoSEQ multiplex PCR. The sample consists of nearly 20,000 clones, roughly 86% of them appearing once. This sample comprised PBMCs, obtained approximately 33 weeks after intestinal transplant. Receptors were obtained from a human patient who received an intestinal transplant, so some T cells may come from the graft donor.

The chain couples TRBV11-2 to TRBJ1-5; D unresolved. The V end was cut by 0 bases, the J end by 3 bases, with 6 bases between. CDR1 and CDR2 from the germline V gene are SGHAT and FQNNGV. The CDR3 sequence is 14 residues long. The CDR3 is CASSLDRLNQPQHF. The CDR3 DNA reads TGTGCCAGCAGCTTAGACAGGCTCAATCAGCCCCAGCATTTT.

The rearrangement links TRBV2 to TRBJ2-2; TRBD2 matches at 8 bases. Germline lookup yields CDR1 SNHLY and CDR2 FYNNEI. The V and J ends lost 7 bases and 7 bases, in that order; junction bases with no gene match: 8. This CDR3 region has 14 residues. The CDR3: CASTAGGRIGELFF. In nucleotides, the CDR3 is TGTGCCAGCACGGCGGGGGGCCGTATCGGGGAGCTGTTTTTT.

V usage is TRBV7-3 and J usage is TRBJ2-7, with 7 bases that match TRBD1. Germline-derived CDR1 and CDR2 are SGHTA and FQGTGA. This CDR3 has 14 residues. J gave up 2 bases and V 4 bases, and 5 bases lay outside the gene matches. CDR3: CASSSHRGPYEQYF. In DNA form, the CDR3 reads TGTGCCAGCAGCTCCCACAGGGGTCCCTACGAGCAGTACTTC.